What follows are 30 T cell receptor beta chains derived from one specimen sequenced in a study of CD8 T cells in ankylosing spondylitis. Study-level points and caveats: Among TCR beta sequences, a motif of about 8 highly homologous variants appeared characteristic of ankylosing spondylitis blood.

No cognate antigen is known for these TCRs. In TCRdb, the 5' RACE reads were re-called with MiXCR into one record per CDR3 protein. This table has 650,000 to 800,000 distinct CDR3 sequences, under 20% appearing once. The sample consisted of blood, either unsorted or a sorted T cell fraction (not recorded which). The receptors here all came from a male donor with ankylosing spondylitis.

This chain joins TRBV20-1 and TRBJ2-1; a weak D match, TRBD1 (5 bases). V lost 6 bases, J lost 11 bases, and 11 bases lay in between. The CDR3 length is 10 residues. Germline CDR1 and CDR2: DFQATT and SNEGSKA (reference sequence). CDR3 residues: CSAQGHKQFF. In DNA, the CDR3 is TGCAGTGCCCAAGGACATAAGCAGTTCTTC.

CDR3 sequence (DNA): TGTGCCAGCAGCCCGACGACGGGCTCCGAGCAGTACTTC. Protein sequence: CASSPTTGSEQYF. The genes are TRBV7-9 and TRBJ2-7; D not resolved. This CDR3 region has 13 residues. CDR1 and CDR2 (germline): SEHNR, FQNEAQ (reference sequence). The germline V and J ends were trimmed by 5 bases and 6 bases, with 14 bases remaining between them.

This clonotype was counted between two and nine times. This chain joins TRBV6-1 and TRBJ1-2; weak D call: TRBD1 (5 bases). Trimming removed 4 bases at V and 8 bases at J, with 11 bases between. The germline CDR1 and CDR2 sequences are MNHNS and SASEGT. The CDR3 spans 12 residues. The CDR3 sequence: CASSVQGVGYTF. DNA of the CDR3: TGTGCCAGCAGTGTTCAGGGTGTCGGCTACACCTTC.

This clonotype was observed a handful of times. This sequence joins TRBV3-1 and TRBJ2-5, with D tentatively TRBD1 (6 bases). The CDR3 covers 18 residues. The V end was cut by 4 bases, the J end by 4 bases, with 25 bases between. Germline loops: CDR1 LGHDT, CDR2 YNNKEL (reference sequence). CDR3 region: CASSRLDRPKYAAETQYF. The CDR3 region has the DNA TGTGCCAGCAGCCGCCTAGACAGGCCCAAGTATGCTGCAGAGACCCAGTACTTC.

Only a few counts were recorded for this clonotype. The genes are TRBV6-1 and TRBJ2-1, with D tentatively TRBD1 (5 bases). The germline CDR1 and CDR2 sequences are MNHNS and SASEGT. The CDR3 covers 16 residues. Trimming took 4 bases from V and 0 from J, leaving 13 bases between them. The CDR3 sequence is CASSAKGFISYNEQFF. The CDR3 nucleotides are TGTGCCAGCAGTGCAAAGGGGTTTATCTCCTACAATGAGCAGTTCTTC.

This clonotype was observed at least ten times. In DNA, the CDR3 is TGCAGCGTTGGGCTAGCTACAGATACGCAGTATTTT. Translating gives CSVGLATDTQYF. This chain uses TRBV29-1 with TRBJ2-3, with D perhaps matching TRBD2 (5 bases). Germline V gene sequence: CDR1 SQVTM, CDR2 ANQGSEA. The V end lost 4 bases, the J end lost 3 bases, and 8 bases lay between the germline ends. The CDR3 has 12 residues.

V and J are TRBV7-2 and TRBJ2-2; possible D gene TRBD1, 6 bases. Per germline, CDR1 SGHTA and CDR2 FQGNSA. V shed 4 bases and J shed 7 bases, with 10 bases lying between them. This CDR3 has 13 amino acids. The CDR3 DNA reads TGTGCCAGCAGCTCTGGACAGTTCGGGGAGCTGTTTTTT. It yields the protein CASSSGQFGELFF.

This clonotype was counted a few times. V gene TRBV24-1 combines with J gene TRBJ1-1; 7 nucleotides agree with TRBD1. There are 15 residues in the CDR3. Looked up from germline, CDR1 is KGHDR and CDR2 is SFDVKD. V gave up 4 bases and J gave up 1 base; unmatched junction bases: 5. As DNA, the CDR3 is TGTGCCACCAGTGAAGGAGGGGGCCCGAACACTGAAGCTTTCTTT. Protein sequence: CATSEGGGPNTEAFF.

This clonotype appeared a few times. As DNA, the CDR3 is TGTGCCAGCAGTTTTGCGGGGTACCCCTACGAGCAGTACTTC. It codes for CASSFAGYPYEQYF. The rearrangement uses TRBV12-3 or TRBV12-4 and TRBJ2-7; D possibly corresponds to TRBD2 (6 bases). With 3 bases removed from V and 2 bases from J, the gap between germline ends came to 11 bases. This CDR3 has 14 residues.

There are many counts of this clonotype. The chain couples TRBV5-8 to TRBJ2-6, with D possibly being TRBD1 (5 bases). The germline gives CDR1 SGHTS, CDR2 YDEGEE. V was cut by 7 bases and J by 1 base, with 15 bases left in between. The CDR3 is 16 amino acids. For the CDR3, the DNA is TGTGCCAGCTTGCTTAGGACAAGTTCTGGGGCCAACGTCCTGACTTTC. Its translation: CASLLRTSSGANVLTF.

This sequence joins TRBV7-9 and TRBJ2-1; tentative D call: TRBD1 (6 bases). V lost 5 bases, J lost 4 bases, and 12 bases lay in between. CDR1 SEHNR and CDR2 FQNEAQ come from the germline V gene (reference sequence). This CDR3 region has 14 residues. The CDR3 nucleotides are TGTGCCAGCAGCCCCGAGGACAGATACAATGAGCAGTTCTTC. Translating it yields CASSPEDRYNEQFF.

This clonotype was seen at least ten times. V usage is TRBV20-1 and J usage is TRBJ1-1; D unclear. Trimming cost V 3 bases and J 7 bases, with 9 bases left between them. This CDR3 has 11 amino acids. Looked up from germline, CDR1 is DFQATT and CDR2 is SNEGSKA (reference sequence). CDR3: CSASRSGEAFF. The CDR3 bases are TGCAGTGCTAGTAGGAGCGGTGAAGCTTTCTTT.

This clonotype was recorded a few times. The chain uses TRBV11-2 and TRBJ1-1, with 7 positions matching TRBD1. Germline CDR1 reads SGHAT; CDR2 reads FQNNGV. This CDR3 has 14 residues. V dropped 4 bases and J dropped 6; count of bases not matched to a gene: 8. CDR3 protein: CASSYLLQGSEAFF. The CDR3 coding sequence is TGTGCCAGCAGCTACCTTCTACAGGGGTCTGAAGCTTTCTTT.

The CDR3 region has the DNA TGTGCCAGCAGCTCCCCTTTGGGGGCTGGCACCGGGGAGCTGTTTTTT. It is translated as CASSSPLGAGTGELFF. V usage is TRBV7-3 and J usage is TRBJ2-2, with a tentative D call TRBD1 (6 bases). V was clipped by 4 bases and J by 4 bases, with 16 bases between them. The CDR3 has 16 amino acids. CDR1 is SGHTA and CDR2 is FQGTGA in the germline V gene.

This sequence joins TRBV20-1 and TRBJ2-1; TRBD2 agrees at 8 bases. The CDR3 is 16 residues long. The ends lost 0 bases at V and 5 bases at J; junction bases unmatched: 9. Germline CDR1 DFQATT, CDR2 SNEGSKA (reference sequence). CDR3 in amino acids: CSARDPRGGRDNEQFF. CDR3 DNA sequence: TGCAGTGCTAGAGATCCCCGGGGGGGCCGCGACAATGAGCAGTTCTTC.

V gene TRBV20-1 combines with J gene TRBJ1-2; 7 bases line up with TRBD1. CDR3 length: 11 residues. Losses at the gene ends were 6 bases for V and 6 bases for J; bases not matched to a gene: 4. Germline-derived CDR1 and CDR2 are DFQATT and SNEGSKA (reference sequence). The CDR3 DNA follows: TGCAGTGCCTGGCAGGGGGATGGCTACACCTTC. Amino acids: CSAWQGDGYTF.

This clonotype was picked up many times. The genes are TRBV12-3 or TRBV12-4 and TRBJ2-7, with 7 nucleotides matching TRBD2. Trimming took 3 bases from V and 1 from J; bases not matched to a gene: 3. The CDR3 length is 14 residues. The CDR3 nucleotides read TGTGCCAGCAGTTTGTCTAGCGGATCCTACGAGCAGTACTTC. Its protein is CASSLSSGSYEQYF.

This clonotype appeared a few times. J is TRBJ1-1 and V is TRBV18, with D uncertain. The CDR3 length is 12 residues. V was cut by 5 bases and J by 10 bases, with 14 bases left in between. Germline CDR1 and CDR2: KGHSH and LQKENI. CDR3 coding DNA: TGTGCCAGCTCATTTAACGGTGAATCAGCTTTCTTT. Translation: CASSFNGESAFF.

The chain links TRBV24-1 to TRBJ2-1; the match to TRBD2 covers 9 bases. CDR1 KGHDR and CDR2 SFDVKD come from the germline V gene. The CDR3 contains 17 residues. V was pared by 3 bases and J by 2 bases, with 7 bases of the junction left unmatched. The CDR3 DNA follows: TGTGCCACCAGTGATGATAGCGGGAGAGCCCCCTACAATGAGCAGTTCTTC. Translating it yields CATSDDSGRAPYNEQFF.

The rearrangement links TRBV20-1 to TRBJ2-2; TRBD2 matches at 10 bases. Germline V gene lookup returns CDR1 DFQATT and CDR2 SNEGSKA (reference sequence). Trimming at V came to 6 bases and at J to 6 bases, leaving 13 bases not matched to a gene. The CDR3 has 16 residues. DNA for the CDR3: TGCAGTGCAATCCCTGTAGCGGGAGGAGATTCCGGGGAGCTGTTTTTT. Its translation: CSAIPVAGGDSGELFF.

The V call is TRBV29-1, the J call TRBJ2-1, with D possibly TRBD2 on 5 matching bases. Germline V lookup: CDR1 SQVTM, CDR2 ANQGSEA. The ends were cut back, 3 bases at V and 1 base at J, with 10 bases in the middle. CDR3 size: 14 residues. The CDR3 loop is CSVDPGKSYNEQFF. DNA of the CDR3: TGCAGCGTTGATCCGGGGAAATCCTACAATGAGCAGTTCTTC.

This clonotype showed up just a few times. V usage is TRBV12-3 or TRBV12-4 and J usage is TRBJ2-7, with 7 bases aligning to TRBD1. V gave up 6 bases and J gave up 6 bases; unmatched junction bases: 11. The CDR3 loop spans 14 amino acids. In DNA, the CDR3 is TGTGCCAGCAGCCTCGCCCTTGACAGGGTCGAGCAGTACTTC. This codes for CASSLALDRVEQYF.

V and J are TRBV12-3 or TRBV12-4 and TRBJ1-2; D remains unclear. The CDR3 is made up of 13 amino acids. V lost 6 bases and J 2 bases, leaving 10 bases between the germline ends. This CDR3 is CASSPYQNYGYTF. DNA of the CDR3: TGTGCCAGCAGCCCCTATCAGAACTATGGCTACACCTTC.

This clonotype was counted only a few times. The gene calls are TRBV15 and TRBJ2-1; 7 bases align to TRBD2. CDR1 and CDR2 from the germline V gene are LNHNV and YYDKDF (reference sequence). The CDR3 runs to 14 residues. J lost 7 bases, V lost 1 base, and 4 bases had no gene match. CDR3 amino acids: CATSRVRGENEQFF. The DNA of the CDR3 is TGTGCCACCAGCAGAGTCCGGGGGGAGAATGAGCAGTTCTTC.

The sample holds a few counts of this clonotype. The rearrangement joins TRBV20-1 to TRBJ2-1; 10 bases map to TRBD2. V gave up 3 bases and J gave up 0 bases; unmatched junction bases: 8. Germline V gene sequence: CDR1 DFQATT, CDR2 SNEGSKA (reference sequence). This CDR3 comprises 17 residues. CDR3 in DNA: TGCAGTGCTAGCGCCGGACTAGCGGAGAGCTCCTACAATGAGCAGTTCTTC. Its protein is CSASAGLAESSYNEQFF.

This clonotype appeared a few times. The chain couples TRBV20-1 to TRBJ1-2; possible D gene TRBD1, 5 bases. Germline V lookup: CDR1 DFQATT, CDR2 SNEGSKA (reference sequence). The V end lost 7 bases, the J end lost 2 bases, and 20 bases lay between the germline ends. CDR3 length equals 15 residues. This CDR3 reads CSVFGAGRDNYGYTF. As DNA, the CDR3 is TGCAGTGTTTTCGGGGCAGGGCGTGACAACTATGGCTACACCTTC.

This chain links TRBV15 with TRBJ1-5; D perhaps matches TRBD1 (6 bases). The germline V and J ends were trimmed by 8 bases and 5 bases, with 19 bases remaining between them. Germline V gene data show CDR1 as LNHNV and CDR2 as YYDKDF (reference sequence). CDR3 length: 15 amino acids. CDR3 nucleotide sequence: TGTGCCACCCATAATGGCAGGTGGGGGCATCAGCCCCAGCATTTT. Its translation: CATHNGRWGHQPQHF.

CDR3 sequence: CASTTGERTDTQYF. DNA of the CDR3: TGTGCCAGCACCACAGGGGAGCGCACAGATACGCAGTATTTT. The chain combines TRBV5-5 with TRBJ2-3, with 7 bases identical to TRBD1. The CDR3 covers 14 residues. Germline V CDR1 and CDR2: SGHKS, YYEKEE (reference sequence). V lost 6 bases, J lost 1 base, and 5 bases stayed unmatched.

The CDR3 sequence: CASSPSGGEMPQHF. As DNA, the CDR3 is TGTGCCAGCAGTCCCTCGGGGGGGGAGATGCCCCAGCATTTT. The chain joins TRBV12-3 or TRBV12-4 to TRBJ1-5; D possibly corresponds to TRBD1 (5 bases). Trimming pared 5 bases from V and 9 bases from J, leaving 17 bases between. The CDR3 consists of 14 residues.

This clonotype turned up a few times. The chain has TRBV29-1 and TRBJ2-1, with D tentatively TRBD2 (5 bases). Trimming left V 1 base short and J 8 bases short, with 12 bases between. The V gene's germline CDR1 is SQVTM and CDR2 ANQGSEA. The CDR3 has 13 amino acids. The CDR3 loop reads CSVEGERLDEQFF. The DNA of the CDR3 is TGCAGCGTTGAAGGGGAGCGGTTGGATGAGCAGTTCTTC.